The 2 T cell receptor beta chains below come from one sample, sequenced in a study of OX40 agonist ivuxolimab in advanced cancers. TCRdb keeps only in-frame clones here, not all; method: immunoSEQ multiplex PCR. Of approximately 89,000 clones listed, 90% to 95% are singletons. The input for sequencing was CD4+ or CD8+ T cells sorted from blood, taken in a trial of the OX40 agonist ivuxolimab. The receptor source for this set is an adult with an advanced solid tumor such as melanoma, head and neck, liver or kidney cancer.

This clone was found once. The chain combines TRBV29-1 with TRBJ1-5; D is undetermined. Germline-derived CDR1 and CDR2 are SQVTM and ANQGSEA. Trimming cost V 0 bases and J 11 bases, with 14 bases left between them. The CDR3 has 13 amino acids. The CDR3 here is CSVEDKGGSSQHF. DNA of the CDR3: TGCAGCGTTGAAGATAAGGGCGGCAGTTCCCAGCATTTT.

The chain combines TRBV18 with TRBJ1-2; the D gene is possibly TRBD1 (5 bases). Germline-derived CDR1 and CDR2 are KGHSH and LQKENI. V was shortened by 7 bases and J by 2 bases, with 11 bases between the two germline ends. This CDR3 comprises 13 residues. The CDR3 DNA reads TGTGCCAGCTTATCCGGGACCAACTATGGCTACACCTTC. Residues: CASLSGTNYGYTF.